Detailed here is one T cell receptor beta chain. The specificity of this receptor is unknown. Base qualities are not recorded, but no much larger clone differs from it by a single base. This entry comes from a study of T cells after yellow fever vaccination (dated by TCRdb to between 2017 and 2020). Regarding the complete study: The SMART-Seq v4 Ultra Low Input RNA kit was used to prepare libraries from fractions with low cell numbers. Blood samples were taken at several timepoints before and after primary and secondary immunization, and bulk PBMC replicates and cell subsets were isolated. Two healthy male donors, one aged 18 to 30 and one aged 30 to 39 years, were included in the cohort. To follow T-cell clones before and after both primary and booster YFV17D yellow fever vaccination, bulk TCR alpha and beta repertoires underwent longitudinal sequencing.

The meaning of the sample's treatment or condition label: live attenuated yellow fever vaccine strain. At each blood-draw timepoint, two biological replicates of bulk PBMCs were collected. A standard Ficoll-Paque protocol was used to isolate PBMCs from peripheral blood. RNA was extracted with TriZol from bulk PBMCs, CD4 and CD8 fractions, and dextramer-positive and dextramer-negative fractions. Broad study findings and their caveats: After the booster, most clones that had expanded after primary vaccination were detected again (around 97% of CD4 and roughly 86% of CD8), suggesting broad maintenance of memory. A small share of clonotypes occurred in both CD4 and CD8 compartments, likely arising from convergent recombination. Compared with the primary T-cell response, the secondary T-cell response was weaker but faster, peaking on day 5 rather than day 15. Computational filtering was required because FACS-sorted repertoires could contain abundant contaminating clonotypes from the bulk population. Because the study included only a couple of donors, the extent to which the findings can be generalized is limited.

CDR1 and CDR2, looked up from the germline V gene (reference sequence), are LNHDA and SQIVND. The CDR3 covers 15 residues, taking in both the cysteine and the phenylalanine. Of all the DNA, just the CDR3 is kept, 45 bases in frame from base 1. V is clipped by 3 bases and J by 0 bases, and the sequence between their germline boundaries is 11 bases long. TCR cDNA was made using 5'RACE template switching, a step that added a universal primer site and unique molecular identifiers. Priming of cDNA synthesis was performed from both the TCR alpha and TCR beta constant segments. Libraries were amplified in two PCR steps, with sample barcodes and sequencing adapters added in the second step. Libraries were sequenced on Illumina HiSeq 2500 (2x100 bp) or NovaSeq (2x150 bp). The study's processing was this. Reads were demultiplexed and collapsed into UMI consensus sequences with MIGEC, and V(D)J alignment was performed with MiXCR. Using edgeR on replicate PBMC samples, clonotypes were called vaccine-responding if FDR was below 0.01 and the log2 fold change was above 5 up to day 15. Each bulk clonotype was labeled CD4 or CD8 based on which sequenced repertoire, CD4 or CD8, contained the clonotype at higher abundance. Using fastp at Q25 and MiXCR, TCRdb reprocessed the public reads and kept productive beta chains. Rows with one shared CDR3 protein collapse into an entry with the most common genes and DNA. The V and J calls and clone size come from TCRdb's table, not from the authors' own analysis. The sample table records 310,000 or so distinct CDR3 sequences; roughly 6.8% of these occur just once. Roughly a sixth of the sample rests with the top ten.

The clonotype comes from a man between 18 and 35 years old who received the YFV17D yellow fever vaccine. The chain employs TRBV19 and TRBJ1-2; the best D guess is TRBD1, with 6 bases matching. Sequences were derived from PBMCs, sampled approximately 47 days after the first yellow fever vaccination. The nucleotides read TGTGCCAGTAGTATCGACAGGTGGGCTAACTATGGCTACACCTTC. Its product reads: CASSIDRWANYGYTF.